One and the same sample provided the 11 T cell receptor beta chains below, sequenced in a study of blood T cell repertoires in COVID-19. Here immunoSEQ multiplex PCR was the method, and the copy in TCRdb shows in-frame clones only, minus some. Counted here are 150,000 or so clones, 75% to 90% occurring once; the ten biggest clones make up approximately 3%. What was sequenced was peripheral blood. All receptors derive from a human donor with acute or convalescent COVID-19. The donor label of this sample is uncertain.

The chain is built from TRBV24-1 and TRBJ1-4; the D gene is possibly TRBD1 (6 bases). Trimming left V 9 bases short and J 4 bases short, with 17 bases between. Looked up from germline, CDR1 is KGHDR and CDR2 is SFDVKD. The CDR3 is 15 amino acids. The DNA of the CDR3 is TGTGCCACCTCGTCCTCAGGGGACGGTAATGAAAAACTGTTTTTT. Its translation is CATSSSGDGNEKLFF.

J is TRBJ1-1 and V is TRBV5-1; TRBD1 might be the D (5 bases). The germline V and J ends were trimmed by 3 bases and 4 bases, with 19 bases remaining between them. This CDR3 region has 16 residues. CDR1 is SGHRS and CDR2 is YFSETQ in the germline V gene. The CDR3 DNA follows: TGCGCCAGCAGCTATGGAGCGGGGCAGGATGGCACTGAAGCTTTCTTT. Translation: CASSYGAGQDGTEAFF.

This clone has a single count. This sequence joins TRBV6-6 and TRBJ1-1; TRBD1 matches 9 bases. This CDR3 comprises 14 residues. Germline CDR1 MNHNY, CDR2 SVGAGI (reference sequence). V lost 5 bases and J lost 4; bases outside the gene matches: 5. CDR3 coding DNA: TGTGCCAGCAGTCAACAGACAGGGGGCACTGAAGCTTTCTTT. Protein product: CASSQQTGGTEAFF.

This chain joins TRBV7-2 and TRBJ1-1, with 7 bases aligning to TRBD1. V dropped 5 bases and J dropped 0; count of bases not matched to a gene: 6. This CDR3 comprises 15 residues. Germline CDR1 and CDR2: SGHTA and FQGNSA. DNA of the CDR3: TGTGCCAGCAGCCAACAGGGGATTATGAACACTGAAGCTTTCTTT. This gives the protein CASSQQGIMNTEAFF.

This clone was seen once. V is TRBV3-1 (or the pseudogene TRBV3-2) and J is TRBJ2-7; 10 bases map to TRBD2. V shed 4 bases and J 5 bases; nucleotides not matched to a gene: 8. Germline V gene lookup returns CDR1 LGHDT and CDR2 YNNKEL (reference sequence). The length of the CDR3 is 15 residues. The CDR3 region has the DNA TGTGCCAGCAGCCCGTCTAGCGGGGGCGGACACGAGCAGTACTTC. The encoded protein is CASSPSSGGGHEQYF.

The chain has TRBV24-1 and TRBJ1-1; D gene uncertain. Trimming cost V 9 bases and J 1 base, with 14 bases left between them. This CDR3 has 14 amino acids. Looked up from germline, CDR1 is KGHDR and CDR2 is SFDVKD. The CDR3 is CATRGGMGNTEAFF. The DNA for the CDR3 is TGTGCCACCCGCGGCGGGATGGGGAACACTGAAGCTTTCTTT.

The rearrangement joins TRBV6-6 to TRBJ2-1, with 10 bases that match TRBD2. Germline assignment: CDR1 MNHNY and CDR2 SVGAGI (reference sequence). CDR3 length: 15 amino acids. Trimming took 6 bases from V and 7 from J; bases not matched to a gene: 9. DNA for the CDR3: TGTGCCAGCAGCCAAAGCGGGGGGGCGGGGAATGAGCAGTTCTTC. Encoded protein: CASSQSGGAGNEQFF.

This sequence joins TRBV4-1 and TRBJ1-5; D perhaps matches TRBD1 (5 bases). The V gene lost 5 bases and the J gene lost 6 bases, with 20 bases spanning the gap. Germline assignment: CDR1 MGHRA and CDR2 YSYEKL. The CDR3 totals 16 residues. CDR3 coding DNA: TGCGCCAGCAGCGGTGGGGGGGGGACCGGCCCTCAGCCCCAGCATTTT. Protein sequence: CASSGGGGTGPQPQHF.

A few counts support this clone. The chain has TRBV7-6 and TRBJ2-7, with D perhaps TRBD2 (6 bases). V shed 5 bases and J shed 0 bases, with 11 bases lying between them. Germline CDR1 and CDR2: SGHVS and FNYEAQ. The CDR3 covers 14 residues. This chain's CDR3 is CASSPRGSSYEQYF. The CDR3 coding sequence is TGTGCCAGCAGCCCGCGGGGTAGCTCCTACGAGCAGTACTTC. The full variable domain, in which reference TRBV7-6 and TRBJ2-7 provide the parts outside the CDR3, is GAGVSQSPRYKVTKRGQDVALRCDPISGHVSLYWYRQALGQGPEFLTYFNYEAQQDKSGLPNDRFSAERPEGSISTLTIQRTEQRDSAMYRCASSPRGSSYEQYFGPGTRLTVT.

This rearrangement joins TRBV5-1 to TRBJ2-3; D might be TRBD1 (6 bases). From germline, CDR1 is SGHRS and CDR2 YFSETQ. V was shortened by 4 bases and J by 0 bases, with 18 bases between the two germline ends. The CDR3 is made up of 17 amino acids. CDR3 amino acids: CASSPTTGRHSTDTQYF. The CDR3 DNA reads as TGCGCCAGCAGCCCGACAACAGGGCGCCATAGCACAGATACGCAGTATTTT.

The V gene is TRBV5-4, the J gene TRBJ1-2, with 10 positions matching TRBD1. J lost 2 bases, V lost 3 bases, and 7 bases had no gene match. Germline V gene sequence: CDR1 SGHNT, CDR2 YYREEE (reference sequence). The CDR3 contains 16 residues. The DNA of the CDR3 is TGTGCCAGCAGCTCTCCGGGACAGGGGACAAACTATGGCTACACCTTC. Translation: CASSSPGQGTNYGYTF.